A single T cell receptor (beta chain) is shown here with its context. This specimen comes from a study of shared clonotypes between healthy human individuals. The CDR3 totals 16 residues. Germline CDR1 and CDR2: SGHRS and YFSETQ. Between the trimmed V and J ends, which lost 1 base and 0 bases, there was a span of 11 bases. Authors' methods: ImmunoSEQ gave junction-only sequences without quality scores, so filtering differed. TCRdb keeps only in-frame clones here, not all; method: immunoSEQ multiplex PCR. The DNA was the basis for D and trimming; V, J and clone size are from that table. This table holds more than 2,000,000 clones, roughly 92% found once. The split of CD4+ cells yielded CD45RA+ naive and CD45RA-negative memory subsets.

This clonotype originated in a man younger than 35 in good health. The sample taken for sequencing was naive CD4+ T cells sorted from blood. Subset given: CD45RA+ positively selected. The chain couples TRBV5-1 to TRBJ1-3; tentative D call: TRBD1 (5 bases). The CDR3 nucleotides are TGCGCCAGCAGCTTGCAGGGAGGGAGCTCTGGAAACACCATATATTTT. Its protein product is CASSLQGGSSGNTIYF.